This entry concerns a single T cell receptor (beta chain). What it recognizes is unknown. V lost 2 bases and J lost 2; bases outside the gene matches: 3. In germline, CDR1 is GTSNPN, CDR2 SVGIG (reference sequence). The CDR3 spans 13 residues. The record originates from a study of cytomegalovirus exposure and HLA in healthy donors. Study overall: An earlier analysis identified 117 million unique TCR beta sequences in approximately 170 million T cells. Study-level points and caveats: Some V segments, including TRBV6-2 and TRBV6-3, were excluded as indistinguishable. An analysis that came later showed most CMV-associated TCR beta chains appearing HLA-restricted.

The PCR employed 60 Vbeta primers together with 13 Jbeta primers. Generated by immunoSEQ multiplex PCR, the TCRdb table keeps only in-frame clones and is missing some. The data contain about 110,000 clones, roughly three quarters of them singletons. The chain links TRBV30 to TRBJ2-7, with TRBD2 matching 7 bases. The source of this sequence is a middle-aged man in good health and CMV-seronegative. Sequenced input: PBMCs. CDR3 residues: CAWSRGGAYEQYF. The DNA of the CDR3 is TGTGCCTGGAGTCGGGGAGGGGCCTACGAGCAGTACTTC. Full variable domain (remainder filled in from reference TRBV30 and TRBJ2-7): SQTIHQWPATLVQPVGSPLSLECTVEGTSNPNLYWYRQAAGRGLQLLFYSVGIGQISSEVPQNLSASRPQDRQFILSSKKLLLSDSGFYLCAWSRGGAYEQYFGPGTRLTVT.